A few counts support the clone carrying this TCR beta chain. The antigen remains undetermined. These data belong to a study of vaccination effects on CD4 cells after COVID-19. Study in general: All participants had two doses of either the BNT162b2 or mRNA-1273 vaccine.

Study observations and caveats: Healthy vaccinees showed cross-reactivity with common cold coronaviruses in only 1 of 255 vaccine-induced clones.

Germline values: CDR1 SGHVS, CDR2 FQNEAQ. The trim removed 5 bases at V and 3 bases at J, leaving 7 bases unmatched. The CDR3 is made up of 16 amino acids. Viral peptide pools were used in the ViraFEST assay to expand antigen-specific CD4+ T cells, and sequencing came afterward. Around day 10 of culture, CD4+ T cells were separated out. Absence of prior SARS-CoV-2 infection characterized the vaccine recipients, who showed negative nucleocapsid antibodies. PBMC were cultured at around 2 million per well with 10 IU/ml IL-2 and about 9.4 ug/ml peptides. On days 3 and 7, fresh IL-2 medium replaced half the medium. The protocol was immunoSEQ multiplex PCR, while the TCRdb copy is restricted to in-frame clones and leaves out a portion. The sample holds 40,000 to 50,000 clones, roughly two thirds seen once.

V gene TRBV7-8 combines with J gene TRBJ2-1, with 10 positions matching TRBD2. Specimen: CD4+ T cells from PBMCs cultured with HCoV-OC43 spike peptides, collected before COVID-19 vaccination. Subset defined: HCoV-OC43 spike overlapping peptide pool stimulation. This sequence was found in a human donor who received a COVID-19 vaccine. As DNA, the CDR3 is TGTGCCAGCAGCATAAGGAGCGGGAGGGACTACAATGAGCAGTTCTTC. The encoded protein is CASSIRSGRDYNEQFF. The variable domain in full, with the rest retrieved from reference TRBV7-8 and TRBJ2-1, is GAGVSQSPRYKVAKRGQDVALRCDPISGHVSLFWYQQALGQGPEFLTYFQNEAQLDKSGLPSDRFFAERPEGSVSTLKIQRTQQEDSAVYLCASSIRSGRDYNEQFFGPGTRLTVL.